Below, one TCR beta chain is given with its context. The sample belongs to a study of blood T cell repertoires in COVID-19. About the study: Samples of COVID-19 (acute and convalescent) were obtained from the United States, Italy and Spain.

Profiling relied on immunoSEQ multiplex PCR, and the TCRdb table lists in-frame clones only, not all of them. The sample has fewer than 200,000 clones; approximately 91% are singletons. Germline V gene sequence: CDR1 LGHNA, CDR2 YSLEER. Losses at the gene ends were 4 bases for V and 6 bases for J; bases not matched to a gene: 9. The CDR3 spans 15 residues. Material: peripheral blood. The receptor was derived from a man aged 18 to 35 with COVID-19, enrolled during active disease. The chain uses TRBV4-3 and TRBJ2-7, with TRBD2 identical over 10 bases. In nucleotides, the CDR3 is TGCGCCAGCAGCCCCTCTAGTAGCGGGAGGATCGAGCAGTACTTC. Its protein product is CASSPSSSGRIEQYF.